This record covers a single T cell receptor beta chain. This sample was taken from a study of shared clonotypes between healthy human individuals. Study information: The plates for each donor numbered three CD4 naive, three CD4 memory, two CD8 naive and one CD8 memory.

Measured with immunoSEQ multiplex PCR; TCRdb has only the in-frame clones, and not every one. The sample consists of about 2.1 million clones, over 85% of them appearing once. The V end was cut by 4 bases, the J end by 6 bases, with 18 bases between. Germline CDR1 is SGHTA and CDR2 is FQGTGA. CDR3 size: 15 residues. Naive CD8 populations comprised CD45RO-negative cells positively selected for CCR7, excluding terminally differentiated effector memory CD45RA+ cells. The clonotype comes from a man aged 18 to 29 in good health. Some clones in this sample may be carry-over from other donors' samples. The sample comprised naive CD8+ T cells from PBMCs. V gene TRBV7-3 combines with J gene TRBJ1-2; no clear D gene. The CDR3 loop reads CASSSRPTSWDGYTF. The DNA of the CDR3 is TGTGCCAGCAGCTCGCGCCCGACTTCTTGGGATGGCTACACCTTC.